This section outlines one T cell receptor beta chain sequence together with its context. Its target is not known. The CDR3 is 19 amino acids. In germline, CDR1 is ENHRY, CDR2 SYGVKD. This sample stems from a study of blood T cells in healthy people across ages. Study outcomes and limitations: Per-million-T-cell TCR beta diversity fell roughly linearly with age. Long-lived and aged donors differed, with more naive CD4+ cells and higher diversity in the long-lived.

PCR was performed a second time for about 7 to 11 cycles using a sample-barcoded 5' primer and a J-beta primer mix. Every single cDNA molecule received a tag from a template-switch adaptor with 12 random nucleotides. Each CDR3 protein is one row after TCRdb ran MiXCR on the 5' RACE reads. Of approximately 1,700,000 distinct CDR3 sequences listed, 39% are singletons. This clonotype was obtained from a human donor in good health. The chain recombines TRBV10-3 with TRBJ2-5; 7 positions match TRBD1. Matching the DNA end better, TRBJ2-7 makes the J call doubtful. What was sequenced was blood. The CDR3 DNA is TGTGCCATCAGTGAGGTGTTGGGGGACAGTAGGAGAGTTTTCTGCGAGCAGTACTTC. It specifies CAISEVLGDSRRVFCEQYF.